This TCR beta chain was recovered during a study of T cell responses to AZD1222 COVID-19 vaccine. Study context: Pooled samples include second doses given at about 4 or 12 weeks.

Remarks on this clone: Its cognate antigen is unknown.

The CDR3 covers 12 residues. The V gene's germline CDR1 is LNHDA and CDR2 SQIVND (reference sequence). Trimming left V 7 bases short and J 0 bases short, with 6 bases between. Regarding the study as a whole: Seropositive AZD1222 recipients at baseline numbered only five or six. In the spike-specific TCR repertoire, nearly half reportedly target unmutated variant regions. The study found vaccine-associated CD4 TCRs spanning spike, dominant at 160-218 and 743-854.

Produced via immunoSEQ multiplex PCR; TCRdb's table is partial and in-frame only. Altogether 100,000 to 150,000 clones are present, roughly 90% being singletons, with the ten largest covering 4.2%. The chain employs TRBV19 and TRBJ1-2, with D possibly matching TRBD1 (6 bases). The sample consisted of peripheral blood, taken on day 0 of AZD1222 vaccination. The TCR sequence derives from an adult in good health. The CDR3 region is CASTGANYGYTF. CDR3 in DNA: TGTGCCAGTACAGGGGCTAACTATGGCTACACCTTC.